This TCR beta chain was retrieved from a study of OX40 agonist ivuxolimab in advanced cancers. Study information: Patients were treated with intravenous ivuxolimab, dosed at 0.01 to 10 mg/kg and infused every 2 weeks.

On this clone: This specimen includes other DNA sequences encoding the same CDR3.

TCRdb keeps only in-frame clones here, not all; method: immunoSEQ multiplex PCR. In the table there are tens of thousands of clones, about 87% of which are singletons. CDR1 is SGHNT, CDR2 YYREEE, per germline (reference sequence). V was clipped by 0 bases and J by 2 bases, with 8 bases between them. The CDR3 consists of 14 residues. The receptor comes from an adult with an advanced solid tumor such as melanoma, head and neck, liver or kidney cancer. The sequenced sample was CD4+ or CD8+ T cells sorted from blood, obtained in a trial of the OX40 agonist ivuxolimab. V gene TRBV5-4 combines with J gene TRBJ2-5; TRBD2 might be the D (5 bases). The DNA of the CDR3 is TGTGCCAGCAGCTTGGCCGGGGTTCAAGAGACCCAGTACTTC. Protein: CASSLAGVQETQYF.